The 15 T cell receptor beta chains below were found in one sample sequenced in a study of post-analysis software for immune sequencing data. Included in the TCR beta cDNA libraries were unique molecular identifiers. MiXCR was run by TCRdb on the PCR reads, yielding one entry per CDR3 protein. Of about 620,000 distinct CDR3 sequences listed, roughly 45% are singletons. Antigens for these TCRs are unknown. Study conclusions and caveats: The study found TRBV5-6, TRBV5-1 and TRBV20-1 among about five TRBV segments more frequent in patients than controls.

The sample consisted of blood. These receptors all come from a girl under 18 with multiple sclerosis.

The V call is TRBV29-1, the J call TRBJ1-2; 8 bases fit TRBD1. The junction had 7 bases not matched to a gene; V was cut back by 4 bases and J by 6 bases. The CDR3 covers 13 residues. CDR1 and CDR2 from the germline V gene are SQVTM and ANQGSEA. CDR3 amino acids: CSVGGDRGHGYTF. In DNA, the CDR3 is TGCAGCGTTGGAGGCGACAGGGGACATGGCTACACCTTC.

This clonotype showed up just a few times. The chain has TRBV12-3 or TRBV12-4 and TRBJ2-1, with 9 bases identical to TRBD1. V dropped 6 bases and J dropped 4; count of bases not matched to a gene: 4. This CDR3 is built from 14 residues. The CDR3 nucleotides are TGTGCCAGCAGAGCGGGACAGGGTTACAATGAGCAGTTCTTC. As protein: CASRAGQGYNEQFF.

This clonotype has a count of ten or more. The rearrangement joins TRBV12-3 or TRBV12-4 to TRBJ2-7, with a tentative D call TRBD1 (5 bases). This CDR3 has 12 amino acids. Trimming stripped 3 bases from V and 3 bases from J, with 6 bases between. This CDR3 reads CASSFRDYEQYF. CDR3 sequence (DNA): TGTGCCAGCAGTTTCAGGGACTACGAGCAGTACTTC.

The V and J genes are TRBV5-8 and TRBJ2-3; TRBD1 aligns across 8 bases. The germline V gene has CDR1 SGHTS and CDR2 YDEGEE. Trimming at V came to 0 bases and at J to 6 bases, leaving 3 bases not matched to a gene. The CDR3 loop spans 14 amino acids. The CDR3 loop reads CASSLVHRGDTQYF. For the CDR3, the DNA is TGTGCCAGCAGCTTGGTTCACAGGGGGGATACGCAGTATTTT. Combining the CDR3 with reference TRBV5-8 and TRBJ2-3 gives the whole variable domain EAGVTQSPTHLIKTRGQQATLRCSPISGHTSVYWYQQALGLGLQFLLWYDEGEERNRGNFPPRFSGRQFPNYSSELNVNALELEDSALYLCASSLVHRGDTQYFGPGTRLTVL.

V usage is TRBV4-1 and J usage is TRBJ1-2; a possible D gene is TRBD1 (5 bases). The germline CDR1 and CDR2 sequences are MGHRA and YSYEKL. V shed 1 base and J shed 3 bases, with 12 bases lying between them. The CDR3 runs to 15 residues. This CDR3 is CASSQADGGDYGYTF. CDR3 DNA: TGCGCCAGCAGCCAAGCTGATGGAGGGGACTATGGCTACACCTTC.

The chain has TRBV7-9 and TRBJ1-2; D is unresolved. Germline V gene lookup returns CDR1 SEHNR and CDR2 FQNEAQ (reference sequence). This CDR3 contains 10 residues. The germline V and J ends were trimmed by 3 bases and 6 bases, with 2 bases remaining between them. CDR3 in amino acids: CASSFDGYTF. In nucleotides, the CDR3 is TGTGCCAGCAGCTTTGATGGCTACACCTTC.

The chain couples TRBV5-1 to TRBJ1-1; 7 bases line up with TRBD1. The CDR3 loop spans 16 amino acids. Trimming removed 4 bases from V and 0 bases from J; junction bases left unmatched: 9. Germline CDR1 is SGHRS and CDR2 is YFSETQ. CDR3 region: CASSLGDRTMNTEAFF. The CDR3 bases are TGCGCCAGCAGCCTAGGGGACAGAACTATGAACACTGAAGCTTTCTTT.

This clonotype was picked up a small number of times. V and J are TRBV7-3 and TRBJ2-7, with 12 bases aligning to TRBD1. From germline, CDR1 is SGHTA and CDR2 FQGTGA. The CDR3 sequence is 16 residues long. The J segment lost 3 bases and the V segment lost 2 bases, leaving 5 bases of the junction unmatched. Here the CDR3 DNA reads TGTGCCAGCAGCTTAGCGGGACAGGGGGCAGGCTACGAGCAGTACTTC. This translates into CASSLAGQGAGYEQYF.

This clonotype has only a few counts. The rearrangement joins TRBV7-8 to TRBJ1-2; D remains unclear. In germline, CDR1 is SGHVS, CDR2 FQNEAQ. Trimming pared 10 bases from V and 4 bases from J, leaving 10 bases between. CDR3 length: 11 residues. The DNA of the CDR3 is TGTGCCACCCACGTCGGCTATGGCTACACCTTC. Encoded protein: CATHVGYGYTF. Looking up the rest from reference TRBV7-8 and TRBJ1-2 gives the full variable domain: GAGVSQSPRYKVAKRGQDVALRCDPISGHVSLFWYQQALGQGPEFLTYFQNEAQLDKSGLPSDRFFAERPEGSVSTLKIQRTQQEDSAVYLCATHVGYGYTFGSGTRLTVV.

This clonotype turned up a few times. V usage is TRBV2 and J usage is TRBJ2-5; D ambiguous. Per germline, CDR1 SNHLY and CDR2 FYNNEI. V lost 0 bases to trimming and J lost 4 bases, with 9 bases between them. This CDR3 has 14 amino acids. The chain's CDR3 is CASSEAPLLETQYF. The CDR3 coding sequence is TGTGCCAGCAGTGAAGCCCCCCTTTTAGAGACCCAGTACTTC.

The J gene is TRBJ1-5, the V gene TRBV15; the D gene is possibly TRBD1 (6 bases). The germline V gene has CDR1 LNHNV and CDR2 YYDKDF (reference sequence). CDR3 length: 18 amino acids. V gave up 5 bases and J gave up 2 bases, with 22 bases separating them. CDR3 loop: CATSRVRQEGGRNQPQHF. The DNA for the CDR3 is TGTGCCACCAGCCGGGTGCGACAGGAGGGAGGCCGCAATCAGCCCCAGCATTTT.

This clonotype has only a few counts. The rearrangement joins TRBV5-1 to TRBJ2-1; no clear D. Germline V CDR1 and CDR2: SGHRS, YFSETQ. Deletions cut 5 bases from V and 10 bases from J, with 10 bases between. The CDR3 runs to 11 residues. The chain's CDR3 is CASRQNREQFF. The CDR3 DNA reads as TGCGCCAGCAGACAGAACCGGGAGCAGTTCTTC.

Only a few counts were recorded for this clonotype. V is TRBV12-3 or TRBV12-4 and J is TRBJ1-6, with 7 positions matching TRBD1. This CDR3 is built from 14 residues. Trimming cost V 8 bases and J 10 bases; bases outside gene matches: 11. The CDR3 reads CASLRQGGRSPLHF. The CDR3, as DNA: TGTGCCAGCTTAAGACAGGGCGGGAGGTCACCCCTCCACTTT.

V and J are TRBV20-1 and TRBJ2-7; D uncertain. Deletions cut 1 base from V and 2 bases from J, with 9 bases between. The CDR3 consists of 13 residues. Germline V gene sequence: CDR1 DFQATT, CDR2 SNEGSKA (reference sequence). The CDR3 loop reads CSARGLAPYEQYF. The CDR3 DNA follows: TGCAGTGCTAGAGGACTCGCGCCCTACGAGCAGTACTTC.

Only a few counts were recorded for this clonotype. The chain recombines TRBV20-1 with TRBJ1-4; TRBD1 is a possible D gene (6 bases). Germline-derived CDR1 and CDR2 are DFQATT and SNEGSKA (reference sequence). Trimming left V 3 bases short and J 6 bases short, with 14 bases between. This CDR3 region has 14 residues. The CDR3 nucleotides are TGCAGTGCTAGGTTTGAACAGGGTGATGAAAAACTGTTTTTT. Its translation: CSARFEQGDEKLFF.